This T cell receptor beta chain was identified during a study of cytomegalovirus exposure and HLA in healthy donors (dated by TCRdb to the late 2010s). Describing the broader study: An earlier analysis of approximately 590 of the donors reported 250 to 350 Gb of sequence data and more than 90 million unique TCR beta sequences from roughly 200 million T cells. Rather than using new phenotypic data, the later analysis identified candidate immune exposures from TCR beta sequences and from how often those sequences occurred across donors. Of the roughly 400 genotyped donors, roughly 76% were placed in the genetic ancestry cluster associated with self-reported Caucasian donors. A separate validation cohort of 90 to 150 different subjects was used in addition to the roughly 670-subject first cohort. In a later genetic analysis, genome-wide SNP genotypes for about 55% of the roughly 700 donors were used, and that subset was treated as a discovery cohort. To predict cytomegalovirus infection status, the study combined high-throughput TCR immunosequencing, statistical association of individual TCRs with disease status, and machine learning. A later analysis re-examined previously published TCR beta repertoires from about 670 donors and added high-resolution HLA genotyping to investigate patterns of TCR occurrence. An earlier analysis of around 540 of the donors applied high-throughput TCR beta sequencing to assess whether each TCR beta V gene segment acted as functional or pseudogenic. The aim of the study was to test whether cataloging public T cell receptors could identify signatures of past pathogen exposure. All discovery cohort repertoires had been generated using a single sequencing platform. Donor age, sex, ethnicity and CMV serostatus were compiled together with the repertoire data. Around 320 gigabases of sequencing data and tens of millions of unique TCR sequences were included in an early release covering roughly 600 HLA-typed donors. On average, around 240,000 unique TCR beta nucleotide sequences were sequenced per donor among more than 350 genotyped donors of the cohort, with around 19% of those sequences being non-productive. The T cell repertoires of several hundred subjects were profiled by immunosequencing and related to cytomegalovirus serostatus. Both class I and class II loci were covered by HLA typing, at four-digit resolution. Typing coverage differed by locus: A, B, C, DRB1 and DQB1 were typed in roughly 629-630 donors, DQA1 in 522, DPA1 in around 580, and DPB1 in 472. Several DR-DQ haplotypes were treated as single units for association and clustering because of strong linkage in the cohort.

What the authors observed across the whole study: Some IMGT-functional V segments, including TRBV6-2 and TRBV6-3, could not be told apart with the 87-base-pair reads, so those segments were excluded. A total of roughly 160 TCR beta chains were listed by the study as associated with cytomegalovirus. For the cohort, immune exposure information was limited to CMV serostatus. At a false discovery rate of 0.05, a later analysis linked roughly 17,000 TCR beta sequences to specific HLA alleles. The classifier was reported to diagnose cytomegalovirus status with high specificity and sensitivity in both the original and validation cohorts. Only TCR beta chains were sequenced in this cohort, and the absence of alpha or paired-chain data limited detectable features. The earlier analysis of approximately 540 of the donors excluded 15 to 20 rarely observed V segments, including chromosome 9 orphons, because counts were too low. A group of highly shared sequence variants was considered likely to be a technical artifact of the sequencing pipeline. According to a later analysis, parvovirus B19, influenza, CMV and Epstein-Barr virus appeared linked to several top co-occurrence clusters. It was suggested by the authors that the approach could potentially be generalized to other disease states and immunological phenotypes. A later analysis found that TCR association rates varied across HLA loci, with DRB1 alleles showing the most associated TCRs and HLA-C alleles the fewest. When HLA alleles, especially DR and DQ, strongly co-occurred, attributing TCR associations to individual alleles was difficult. Because HLA typing was missing for some donors at each locus, association tests included only the typed subset. While some public TCRs were present in many individuals, most TCR sequences turned up only very rarely across donors. According to a later genetic analysis, donors in an Asian-associated ancestry cluster had fewer N-insertions in productive TCRs than the roughly 670-donor mean. Compared with equally common non-associated chains, HLA-associated TCR beta chains in a later analysis were more clonally expanded and had lower generation probabilities. A few of the identified cytomegalovirus-associated TCR beta chains were confirmed in vitro to be specific for cytomegalovirus antigens. A further reported finding was that TCR beta sequences accurately predicted the HLA-A and HLA-B alleles for most subjects in the first cohort. Correlated functional status among segregating V segments might be attributable to linkage disequilibrium, but an unknown experimental factor could not be ruled out. A later analysis found that most CMV-associated TCR beta chains appeared HLA-restricted, with HLA associations seemingly driven largely by CMV exposure. V-gene and J-gene trimming of TCR beta chains was associated with a missense DCLRE1C variant in a later genetic analysis, and the association was replicated in an independent cohort. Broadly in line with IMGT annotations, most TCR beta V segments showed up in productive rearrangements about 90% or about 30% of the time in an earlier analysis of several hundred of the donors. Sequencing depth was assumed to be roughly uniform across donors in the presence/absence analyses, though that assumption may not hold.

There are 15 amino acids in the CDR3, from cysteine to phenylalanine inclusive. The sequence is cut down to CDR3 DNA, 45 bases in frame from base 1. CDR1 and CDR2 are read off the germline V gene as SGHTA and FQGTGA. V is shortened by 5 bases, J by 4 bases, and the region joining them spans 15 bases. The cohort consisted of some 670 healthy bone marrow donors. At the time of sampling, all cohort members were nominally healthy, though unrecorded immune exposures were likely present. The donor was CMV seropositive and was included in the group of some 290 seropositive cohort members. Every donor gave a peripheral blood sample, and the peripheral blood mononuclear cells from that sample were used for TCR beta sequencing. The Qiagen DNeasy Blood Extraction Kit was used to extract genomic DNA from the blood cell samples. Library preparation used the immunoSEQ multiplex PCR assay. For the multiplex PCR, a mixture combining 60 forward primers for TCR Vbeta segments and 13 reverse primers for TCR Jbeta segments was used. The CDR3 region of rearranged TCR beta genes was amplified from genomic DNA with a multiplex PCR assay. On the Illumina HiSeq System, the amplified TCR beta libraries were sequenced as 87-base-pair reads. The original pipeline was this. Across the 670 or so repertoires, a later analysis counted 78 million or so unique TCR beta chains, roughly 11 million of which were shared by at least two donors. Raw reads were error-corrected and collapsed into unique sequences by a nearest-neighbor algorithm in which closely related sequences were merged to remove PCR and sequencing errors. V, D and J gene segments were assigned by aligning CDR3 sequences to IMGT reference sequences. For a sequence to be retained, a match of at least six nucleotides to both a V gene segment and a J gene segment was required. A rearrangement counted as productive if the CDR3 had no stop codons and remained in frame with V and J, and every other rearrangement counted as non-productive. CDR3 was defined by IMGT convention, running from the second conserved V-encoded cysteine to the conserved J-encoded phenylalanine. The earlier analysis of some 550 of the donors excluded any sequence lacking an unambiguous match to a single V gene segment. An earlier analysis of just under 600 of the donors called V segments functional above 56.7% productive rearrangements and segregating when the between-donor standard deviation exceeded 5%. A statistical classification framework was developed to diagnose cytomegalovirus status using the catalog of TCR beta chain sequences. V and J gene assignment, in a later analysis, came from comparing TCR nucleotide sequences with IMGT/GENE-DB human TR gene sequences. In a later analysis, CDR3 sequences and most-parsimonious VDJ recombination scenarios were assigned using the TCRdist pipeline. In a later analysis, each TCR beta chain was defined by its CDR3 amino acid sequence together with its V-gene family, and reads without a unique V-gene family were excluded. As a way to deal with suspected cross-contamination and a sequencing artifact, a later analysis dropped more than 500 nucleotide sequences that were highly shared and had low generation probability. In a later analysis, a clonal expansion index was calculated for each public chain from normalized within-repertoire ranks of inferred template counts. A later analysis computed generation probabilities with a VDJ recombination model fitted to out-of-frame rearrangements, and checked the results against IGoR. A later analysis scored TCR-TCR, TCR-HLA and TCR-CMV co-occurrence with hypergeometric tests, applying a repertoire-size bias correction to TCR pairs. To estimate false discovery rates, a later analysis permuted the HLA or CMV assignments 20 times. A later analysis grouped co-occurring TCRs with DBSCAN, adding TCRdist sequence similarity when clustering within HLA-allele-positive subsets. For co-occurrence clustering, repertoires with fewer than 30,000 or more than 120,000 public chains were excluded, along with 4 to 6 repertoires with anomalous nucleotide sharing. Here the immuneACCESS table is served through TCRdb, limited to in-frame sequences with V and J called. Missing clones are a known gap in these copies; in checked studies unresolved V genes cover under half, and the rest lacks a known reason. V and J calls and clone size come straight from that table; D and trimming were deduced from the DNA. The sample contains about 55,000 clones, roughly 74% of them found a single time. The ten top clones hold approximately 30% of the sample.

For this clone: Its specific antigen is unknown. Base qualities are not provided; no much larger clone lies one nucleotide away.

This TCR derives from a man in his forties in good health and CMV-seropositive. The source material was PBMCs. The receptor chain draws on TRBV7-3 and TRBJ2-1; the D segment could be TRBD2, given 7 matching bases. DNA sequence: TGTGCCAGCAGCCTGACGGGGGGCCCATACAATGAGCAGTTCTTC. This translates into CASSLTGGPYNEQFF.